This entry concerns a single TCR beta chain. Its antigen is still unknown. No base quality information exists; no much larger clone differs at one position. This sample stems from a study of cytomegalovirus exposure and HLA in healthy donors (TCRdb year 2017). About the full investigation: An earlier analysis of approximately 640 of the donors reported 250 to 350 Gb of sequence data and around 110 million unique TCR beta sequences from roughly 200 million T cells. Among roughly 400 genotyped donors of the cohort, an average of around 250,000 unique TCR beta nucleotide sequences was sequenced per donor, of which 15% to 20% were non-productive. Using immunosequencing, the study profiled T cell repertoires from some 670 subjects and related those repertoires to cytomegalovirus serostatus. Both class I and class II loci were covered by HLA typing, at four-digit resolution. Of the 398 genotyped donors, roughly 76% were placed in the genetic ancestry cluster associated with self-reported Caucasian donors. Typing coverage varied by locus: about 620-630 donors for A, B, C, DRB1 and DQB1; approximately 500 for DQA1; nearly 610 for DPA1; about 450 for DPB1. In an earlier analysis of over 550 of the donors, high-throughput TCR beta sequencing was used to judge whether each TCR beta V gene segment behaved as functional or pseudogenic. The study aimed to test whether cataloging public T cell receptors could reveal signatures of past pathogen exposure. The study combined high-throughput TCR immunosequencing, statistical association of individual TCRs with disease status, and machine learning to predict cytomegalovirus infection status. Every discovery cohort repertoire had been produced on one sequencing platform. Approximately 310 gigabases of sequencing data and approximately 85 million unique TCR sequences were included in an early release covering under 650 HLA-typed donors. Roughly 5 DR-DQ haplotypes were treated as single units for association and clustering because of strong linkage in the cohort. Donor age, sex, ethnicity and CMV serostatus were compiled together with the repertoire data. A later genetic analysis took genome-wide SNP genotypes for about 65% of the 666 donors and used that subset as a discovery cohort. Rather than using new phenotypic data, the later analysis identified candidate immune exposures from TCR beta sequences and from how often those sequences occurred across donors. In addition to the first cohort of approximately 670 subjects, a separate validation cohort of over 90 different subjects was used. A later analysis re-examined previously published TCR beta repertoires from roughly 650 donors and added high-resolution HLA genotyping to investigate patterns of TCR occurrence.

Beyond this particular receptor, the publication reports: HLA typing was unavailable for some donors at each locus, so association tests used only the typed subset. The study gave a list of about 150 TCR beta chains associated with cytomegalovirus. Correlated functional status among segregating V segments might reflect linkage disequilibrium, but an unknown experimental factor could not be ruled out. Compared with the 666-donor mean, donors in an Asian-associated ancestry cluster had fewer N-insertions in productive TCRs, according to a later genetic analysis. Assigning TCR associations to individual alleles was difficult when HLA alleles, especially DR and DQ, strongly co-occurred. Most TCR sequences were observed very rarely across donors, whereas some public TCRs were present in many individuals. The classifier was reported to diagnose cytomegalovirus status with high specificity and sensitivity in both the original cohort and the validation cohort. Most CMV-associated TCR beta chains appeared to be HLA-restricted in a later analysis, and the HLA associations seemed to be driven largely by CMV exposure. An earlier analysis of roughly 570 of the donors showed that most TCR beta V segments appeared in productive rearrangements either about 87% or about 30% of the time, which broadly matched IMGT annotations. An association between a missense DCLRE1C variant and V-gene and J-gene trimming of TCR beta chains was found in a later genetic analysis and replicated in an independent cohort. In vitro tests confirmed that a few of the cytomegalovirus-associated TCR beta chains recognize cytomegalovirus antigens. According to a later analysis, parvovirus B19, influenza, CMV and Epstein-Barr virus appeared linked to several top co-occurrence clusters. A further reported finding was that TCR beta sequences accurately predicted the HLA-A and HLA-B alleles for most subjects in the first cohort. Compared with equally common non-associated chains, HLA-associated TCR beta chains in a later analysis were more clonally expanded and had lower generation probabilities. CMV serostatus was the only immune exposure information available for the cohort. In this cohort, only TCR beta chains were sequenced, and detectable features were limited by the absence of alpha or paired-chain data. It was suggested by the authors that the approach could potentially be generalized to other disease states and immunological phenotypes. The sequencing pipeline was judged likely to have produced a cluster of highly shared sequence variants as a technical artifact. Because counts were too low, roughly 17 rarely observed V segments, including chromosome 9 orphons, were left out of the earlier analysis of approximately 500 of the donors. Specific HLA alleles were associated with 18,000 or so TCR beta sequences at a false discovery rate of 0.05 in a later analysis. A later analysis found that TCR association rates varied across HLA loci, with DRB1 alleles showing the most associated TCRs and HLA-C alleles the fewest. The presence/absence analyses assumed that sequencing depth was roughly uniform across donors, and that assumption may not be true.

The cohort consisted of 666 healthy bone marrow donors. Cohort members were all nominally healthy when sampled, although unrecorded immune exposures were likely present. The donor was CMV seronegative and belonged to the group of around 400 seronegative cohort members. Each donor provided a peripheral blood sample, and peripheral blood mononuclear cells were used for TCR beta sequencing. The Qiagen DNeasy Blood Extraction Kit was used to extract genomic DNA from the blood cell samples. Library creation used the immunoSEQ multiplex PCR assay. The multiplex PCR relied on a mix of 60 forward primers for TCR Vbeta segments and 13 reverse primers for TCR Jbeta segments. The CDR3 region of rearranged TCR beta genes was amplified from genomic DNA with a multiplex PCR assay. The amplified TCR beta libraries were sequenced on the Illumina HiSeq System as 87-base-pair reads. Under the source paper's analysis protocol: A later analysis counted about 82 million unique TCR beta chains across the 500 to 850 repertoires, and 9.5 million to 11 million of these chains were shared by at least two donors. Raw reads were error-corrected and collapsed into unique sequences by a nearest-neighbor algorithm in which closely related sequences were merged to remove PCR and sequencing errors. V, D and J gene segments were assigned by aligning CDR3 sequences to IMGT reference sequences. Each retained sequence needed at least a six-nucleotide match to both a V gene segment and a J gene segment. Rearrangements were called productive when the CDR3 lacked stop codons and stayed in frame with V and J; all others were non-productive. Following IMGT convention, CDR3 was defined as the stretch from the second conserved V-encoded cysteine up to the conserved J-encoded phenylalanine. The earlier analysis of 500 to 650 of the donors excluded any sequence lacking an unambiguous match to a single V gene segment. In an earlier analysis of several hundred of the donors, a V segment was called functional when productive rearrangements were above 56.7%, and segregating when the standard deviation between donors exceeded 5%. To diagnose cytomegalovirus status from the catalog of TCR beta chain sequences, a statistical classification framework was built. A later analysis assigned V and J genes by comparing TCR nucleotide sequences with IMGT/GENE-DB human TR gene sequences. Using the TCRdist pipeline, a later analysis assigned CDR3 sequences along with most-parsimonious VDJ recombination scenarios. A later analysis defined each TCR beta chain by its CDR3 amino acid sequence plus V-gene family, and excluded reads lacking a unique V-gene family. A later analysis removed 500 to 600 highly shared, low-generation-probability nucleotide sequences to deal with suspected cross-contamination and a sequencing artifact. In a later analysis, a clonal expansion index was calculated for each public chain from normalized within-repertoire ranks of inferred template counts. In a later analysis, generation probabilities were computed using a VDJ recombination model fitted to out-of-frame rearrangements, and the results were checked against IGoR. A later analysis scored TCR-TCR, TCR-HLA and TCR-CMV co-occurrence with hypergeometric tests, applying a repertoire-size bias correction to TCR pairs. False discovery rates were estimated in a later analysis by permuting HLA or CMV assignments 20 times. In a later analysis, co-occurring TCRs were grouped using DBSCAN, and TCRdist sequence similarity was added for clustering within HLA-allele-positive subsets. Repertoires with fewer than 30,000 or more than 120,000 public chains were left out of co-occurrence clustering, as were four to six repertoires with anomalous nucleotide sharing. This is the immuneACCESS table as TCRdb keeps it, with only in-frame sequences that have V and J called. A part of the clones is gone; compared with another copy, unresolved V genes explain less than half, and the rest is unexplained. V and J calls and clone size are copied from that table; D and trimming were computed from the DNA. The sample table records 140,000 or so clones; 88% of these occur just once. 0.45% to 0.6% of the sample is taken by the ten largest.

The sequencing sample was made of PBMCs. The TCR originated in a woman aged 40 to 50 in good health and CMV-seronegative.

The DNA reads as follows: TGTGCCAGCAGTTCTTACAGGGGTAACGAGCAGTACTTC. Its translation reads: CASSSYRGNEQYF. The chain is encoded by TRBV28 joined to TRBJ2-7; the central 7 bases match TRBD1. From a lookup of the germline V gene, CDR1 and CDR2 are MDHEN and SYDVKM. The CDR3 numbers 13 residues from cysteine through phenylalanine. The kept DNA is CDR3 alone, 39 bases in frame from the first base. At the junction V is shortened by 4 bases and J by 5 bases; bases outside the gene matches: 5.